These 24 T cell receptor beta chains came from one sample sequenced in a study of metastatic and nonmetastatic thyroid tumors. Nobody among the patients had been given any treatment before thyroid surgery. With MiXCR, TCRdb reprocessed the PCR reads. The top ten clones hold around 8.2% of a sample with some 4,200 clones, about 22% of them seen once. The material sequenced was tumor tissue. The origin of the receptors is a female donor with papillary thyroid cancer or a benign thyroid nodule (not recorded which). Some clones in this sample may be carry-over from other donors' samples.

The CDR3 loop reads CASGILSGNTIYF. The CDR3 DNA sequence: TGTGCCAGCGGGATTCTCTCTGGAAACACCATATATTTT. The chain uses TRBV2 and TRBJ1-3; D is unresolved. The CDR3 consists of 13 residues. V was trimmed by 8 bases and J by 0 bases, leaving 8 bases between them. CDR1 is SNHLY, CDR2 FYNNEI, per germline.

This clone is termed medium-sized. The chain employs TRBV20-1 and TRBJ2-1; TRBD2 aligns across 10 bases. Germline V gene lookup returns CDR1 DFQATT and CDR2 SNEGSKA (reference sequence). This CDR3 spans 14 amino acids. Trimming cost V 8 bases and J 6 bases; bases outside gene matches: 10. CDR3 amino acids: CSSIPSGSINEQFF. The CDR3 bases are TGCAGTTCAATACCTAGCGGGAGCATCAATGAGCAGTTCTTC.

This chain connects TRBV6-1 to TRBJ1-2, with 7 positions matching TRBD1. This CDR3 is built from 15 residues. Germline loops: CDR1 MNHNS, CDR2 SASEGT. Losses at the gene ends were 6 bases for V and 4 bases for J; bases not matched to a gene: 11. The CDR3 DNA is TGTGCCAGCAGGACGGGGGGGACAGCTACCTATGGCTACACCTTC. It codes for CASRTGGTATYGYTF.

This clone was seen at least ten times. Just one base apart from a much larger clone, this may be a read error. V usage is TRBV4-2 and J usage is TRBJ2-7, with 14 bases identical to TRBD2. V lost 1 base, J lost 7 bases, and 3 bases stayed unmatched. CDR3 length: 15 residues. Germline V gene sequence: CDR1 LGHNA, CDR2 YNFKEQ. The CDR3 nucleotides read TGTGCCAGCAGCCAAGGACTAGCGGGAGGGGGGGAGCAGTACTTC. It specifies CASSQGLAGGGEQYF.

This clone was observed a few times. V gene TRBV6-5 combines with J gene TRBJ2-7; 7 positions agree with TRBD1. This CDR3 region has 15 residues. The V and J ends lost 4 bases and 0 bases, in that order; junction bases with no gene match: 6. Germline CDR1 MNHEY, CDR2 SVGAGI. The CDR3 DNA reads as TGTGCCAGCAGTTTACAGGGGTCAGGCTCCTACGAGCAGTACTTC. Amino acids: CASSLQGSGSYEQYF.

The gene calls are TRBV27 and TRBJ2-5, with 9 bases matching TRBD1. V lost 6 bases and J lost 10; bases outside the gene matches: 15. This CDR3 comprises 15 residues. Per germline, CDR1 MNHEY and CDR2 SMNVEV (reference sequence). CDR3 sequence: CASSPVGQGRSGQYF. CDR3 bases: TGTGCCAGCAGCCCGGTGGGACAGGGCCGGAGTGGCCAGTACTTC.

This clone was picked up a small number of times. The chain has TRBV5-6 and TRBJ2-7, with D unclear. Per germline, CDR1 SGHDT and CDR2 YYEEEE. The CDR3 is made up of 12 amino acids. V shed 4 bases and J shed 0 bases, with 5 bases lying between them. The CDR3 here is CASSLSSYEQYF. The CDR3 coding sequence is TGTGCCAGCAGCCTTAGCTCCTACGAGCAGTACTTC.

This clone is labeled medium-sized. The chain employs TRBV9 and TRBJ1-6, with 9 bases matching TRBD1. CDR3 size: 15 residues. In germline, CDR1 is SGDLS, CDR2 YYNGEE. V dropped 4 bases and J dropped 10; count of bases not matched to a gene: 9. As DNA, the CDR3 is TGTGCCAGCAGCCCACCCGACAGGGGGAGGTCACCCCTCCACTTT. Its translation: CASSPPDRGRSPLHF.

This clone was seen a few times. This chain links TRBV20-1 with TRBJ2-1, with TRBD2 matching over 9 bases. CDR1 is DFQATT, CDR2 SNEGSKA, per germline (reference sequence). V was clipped by 2 bases and J by 9 bases; unmatched bases: 11. This CDR3 has 15 residues. This CDR3 is CSARFRGRAVGEQFF. The CDR3 nucleotides are TGCAGTGCTAGATTTCGCGGGAGGGCCGTCGGTGAGCAGTTCTTC.

The rearrangement uses TRBV5-1 and TRBJ2-3, with D possibly matching TRBD1 (6 bases). The CDR3 consists of 14 residues. Germline-derived CDR1 and CDR2 are SGHRS and YFSETQ. Trimming removed 0 bases at V and 3 bases at J, with 8 bases between. In DNA form, the CDR3 reads TGCGCCAGCAGCTTGGTACAGGGAACAGATACGCAGTATTTT. It specifies CASSLVQGTDTQYF.

The chain recombines TRBV7-3 with TRBJ2-3; D ambiguous. The length of the CDR3 is 13 residues. The V gene's germline CDR1 is SGHTA and CDR2 FQGTGA. The ends were cut back, 1 base at V and 4 bases at J, with 6 bases in the middle. The CDR3 sequence is CASSLNLADTQYF. The CDR3 bases are TGTGCCAGCAGCTTAAATCTCGCAGATACGCAGTATTTT.

This clone was seen ten or more times. Other DNA sequences in this sample translate to the same CDR3. The chain is built from TRBV18 and TRBJ1-1, with D possibly TRBD1 on 5 matching bases. This CDR3 contains 14 residues. V dropped 6 bases and J dropped 4 bases, with 15 bases sitting between them. Germline V gene lookup returns CDR1 KGHSH and CDR2 LQKENI. The CDR3 loop reads CASSTSGGTTEAFF. The CDR3, as DNA: TGTGCCAGCTCCACCTCTGGGGGGACCACTGAAGCTTTCTTT.

The chain couples TRBV18 to TRBJ2-3; TRBD2 agrees at 11 bases. The CDR3 covers 16 residues. From germline, CDR1 is KGHSH and CDR2 LQKENI. With 6 bases clipped from V and 2 bases from J, the junction kept 7 bases outside the gene matches. CDR3 amino acids: CASSPRLAGTTDTQYF. In nucleotides, the CDR3 is TGTGCCAGCTCCCCAAGACTAGCGGGAACCACAGATACGCAGTATTTT.

In its sample, this clone ranks as large (0.1 to 1%). The chain employs TRBV2 and TRBJ1-1; TRBD1 matches at 7 bases. CDR1 SNHLY and CDR2 FYNNEI come from the germline V gene. The CDR3 sequence is 15 residues long. J was trimmed by 1 base and V by 9 bases; bases with no gene match: 11. CDR3 nucleotide sequence: TGTGCCAGGGAGAATGAGGACAGGCAGAACACTGAAGCTTTCTTT. This gives the protein CARENEDRQNTEAFF.

This clone has more than one count but fewer than ten. The chain carries TRBV6-1 and TRBJ1-6; D uncertain. V lost 2 bases, J lost 10 bases, and 6 bases lay in between. CDR1 is MNHNS and CDR2 is SASEGT in the germline V gene. The CDR3 runs 12 residues. The chain's CDR3 is CASSELRSPLHF. DNA for the CDR3: TGTGCCAGCAGTGAACTGAGATCACCCCTCCACTTT.

The gene calls are TRBV6-1 and TRBJ2-3; 12 nucleotides align to TRBD2. Germline CDR1 is MNHNS and CDR2 is SASEGT. This CDR3 is 16 amino acids long. The J segment lost 0 bases and the V segment lost 5 bases, leaving 3 bases of the junction unmatched. The CDR3 reads CASSRLAGVSTDTQYF. As DNA, the CDR3 is TGTGCCAGCAGTCGACTAGCGGGAGTAAGCACAGATACGCAGTATTTT.

This clone has just a few counts. The V gene is TRBV28, the J gene TRBJ2-7; a weak D match, TRBD1 (6 bases). Germline V gene sequence: CDR1 MDHEN, CDR2 SYDVKM. The CDR3 consists of 14 residues. With 7 bases removed from V and 2 bases from J, the gap between germline ends came to 15 bases. The CDR3 is CASNVQGPTYEQYF. CDR3 sequence (DNA): TGTGCCAGCAACGTACAGGGTCCGACCTACGAGCAGTACTTC.

This clone was picked up a small number of times. The chain combines TRBV28 with TRBJ1-5, with 8 bases matching TRBD1. Germline CDR1 reads MDHEN; CDR2 reads SYDVKM. The CDR3 is 16 amino acids. Trimming removed 4 bases from V and 3 bases from J; junction bases left unmatched: 8. As DNA, the CDR3 is TGTGCCAGCAGTTCAACGAGACAGGGGTCCAATCAGCCCCAGCATTTT. Translated, it gives CASSSTRQGSNQPQHF.

In its sample, this clone is large. The sample has other DNA sequences that encode this CDR3 too. The DNA for the CDR3 is TGTGCCAGCAGCATCCTCGACAGGGGAGGCGAGCAGTACTTC. The encoded protein is CASSILDRGGEQYF. The chain joins TRBV12-3 or TRBV12-4 to TRBJ2-7, with 8 bases lining up with TRBD1. J lost 6 bases, V lost 6 bases, and 10 bases had no gene match. This CDR3 comprises 14 residues.

This clone was detected many times. The CDR3 coding sequence is TGTGCCAGCAGACGACAGGGAGGCTACACCTTC. Amino acids: CASRRQGGYTF. V usage is TRBV5-4 and J usage is TRBJ1-2, with TRBD1 matching over 7 bases. The CDR3 is made up of 11 amino acids. CDR1 and CDR2 from the germline V gene are SGHNT and YYREEE (reference sequence). J was trimmed by 8 bases and V by 5 bases; bases with no gene match: 3.

This clone has a count of ten or more. The CDR3 is CSARERWTGNNEQFF. The CDR3 nucleotides are TGCAGTGCTAGAGAACGATGGACAGGTAACAATGAGCAGTTCTTC. This chain links TRBV20-1 with TRBJ2-1; 7 bases are a match to TRBD1. Germline V gene lookup returns CDR1 DFQATT and CDR2 SNEGSKA (reference sequence). Losses at the gene ends were 0 bases for V and 5 bases for J; bases not matched to a gene: 7. This CDR3 spans 15 amino acids.

In this sample, this clone turned up many times. This rearrangement joins TRBV30 to TRBJ2-4; 8 positions agree with TRBD2. This CDR3 has 17 residues. CDR1 GTSNPN and CDR2 SVGIG come from the germline V gene (reference sequence). V lost 0 bases to trimming and J lost 8 bases; unmatched junction nucleotides: 15. The CDR3 nucleotides read TGTGCCTGGAGTGTACAAGCGGGGGCTAGGAGGAGTTACATTCAGTACTTC. Amino acid sequence: CAWSVQAGARRSYIQYF.

The table lists this clone with a few counts. The chain joins TRBV7-9 to TRBJ2-7; possibly TRBD2 for D (6 bases). Germline assignment: CDR1 SEHNR and CDR2 FQNEAQ (reference sequence). Trimming removed 1 base from V and 3 bases from J, with 7 bases in between. This CDR3 region has 13 residues. Written as DNA, the CDR3 is TGTGCCAGCAGCTTAGAGGGAGGCTACGAGCAGTACTTC. Its protein product is CASSLEGGYEQYF.

The chain employs TRBV6-5 and TRBJ2-3, with D unclear. This CDR3 comprises 14 residues. Trimming pared 4 bases from V and 0 bases from J, leaving 8 bases between. Germline values: CDR1 MNHEY, CDR2 SVGAGI. The CDR3 DNA reads TGTGCCAGCAGTTCCCCGCGAAGCACAGATACGCAGTATTTT. Protein product: CASSSPRSTDTQYF.